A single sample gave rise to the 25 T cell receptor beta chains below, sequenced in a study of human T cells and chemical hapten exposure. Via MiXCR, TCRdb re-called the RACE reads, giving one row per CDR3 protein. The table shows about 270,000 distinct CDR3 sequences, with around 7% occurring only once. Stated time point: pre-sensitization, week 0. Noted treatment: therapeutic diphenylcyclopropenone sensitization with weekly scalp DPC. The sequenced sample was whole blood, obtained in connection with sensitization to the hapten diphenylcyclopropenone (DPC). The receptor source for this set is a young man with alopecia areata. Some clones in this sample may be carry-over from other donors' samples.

Here the CDR3 reads CSVPGTGGGGYTF. The DNA of the CDR3 is TGCAGCGTCCCCGGGACAGGGGGCGGTGGCTACACCTTC. The rearrangement links TRBV29-1 to TRBJ1-2, with 12 bases identical to TRBD1. CDR1 SQVTM and CDR2 ANQGSEA come from the germline V gene. With 6 bases clipped from V and 7 bases from J, the junction kept 6 bases outside the gene matches. This CDR3 spans 13 amino acids.

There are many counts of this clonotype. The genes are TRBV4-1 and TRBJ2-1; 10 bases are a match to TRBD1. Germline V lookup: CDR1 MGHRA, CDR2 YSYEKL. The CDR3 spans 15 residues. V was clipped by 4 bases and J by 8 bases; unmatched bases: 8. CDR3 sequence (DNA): TGCGCCAGCAGCCGCACCGGGACAGGGGTCCATGAGCAGTTCTTC. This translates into CASSRTGTGVHEQFF.

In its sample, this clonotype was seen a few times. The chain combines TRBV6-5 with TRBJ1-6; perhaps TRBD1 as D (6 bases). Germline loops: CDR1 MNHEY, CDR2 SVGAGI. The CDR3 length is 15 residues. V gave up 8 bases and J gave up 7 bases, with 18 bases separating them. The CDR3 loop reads CASGNHGQLNSPLHF. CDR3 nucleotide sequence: TGTGCCAGCGGTAACCACGGACAGTTGAATTCACCCCTCCACTTT.

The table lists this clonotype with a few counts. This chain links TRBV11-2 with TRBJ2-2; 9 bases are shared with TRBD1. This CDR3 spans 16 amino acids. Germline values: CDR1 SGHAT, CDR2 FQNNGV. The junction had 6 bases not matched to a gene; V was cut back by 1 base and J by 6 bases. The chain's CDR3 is CASSLVDRGLSGELFF. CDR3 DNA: TGTGCCAGCAGCTTAGTGGACAGGGGATTGTCCGGGGAGCTGTTTTTT.

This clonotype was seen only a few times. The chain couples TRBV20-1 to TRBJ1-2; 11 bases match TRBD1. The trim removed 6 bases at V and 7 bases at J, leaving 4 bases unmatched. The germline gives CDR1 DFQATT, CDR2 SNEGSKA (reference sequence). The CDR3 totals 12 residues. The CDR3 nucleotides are TGCAGTGCCGGACAGGGGGCGGCTGGCTACACCTTC. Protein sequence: CSAGQGAAGYTF.

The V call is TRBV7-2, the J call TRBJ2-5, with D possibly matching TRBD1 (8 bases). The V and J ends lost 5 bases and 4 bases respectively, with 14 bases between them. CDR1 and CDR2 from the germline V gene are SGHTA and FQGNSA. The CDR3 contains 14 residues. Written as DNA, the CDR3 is TGTGCCAGCAGCCCAGGGGGCGGGGGAGAGACCCAGTACTTC. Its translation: CASSPGGGGETQYF.

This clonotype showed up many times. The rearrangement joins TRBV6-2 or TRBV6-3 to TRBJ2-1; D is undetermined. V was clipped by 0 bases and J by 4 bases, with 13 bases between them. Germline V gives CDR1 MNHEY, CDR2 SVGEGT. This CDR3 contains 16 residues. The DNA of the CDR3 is TGTGCCAGCAGTTACTCGCCAGGCACCGGATACAATGAGCAGTTCTTC. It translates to CASSYSPGTGYNEQFF.

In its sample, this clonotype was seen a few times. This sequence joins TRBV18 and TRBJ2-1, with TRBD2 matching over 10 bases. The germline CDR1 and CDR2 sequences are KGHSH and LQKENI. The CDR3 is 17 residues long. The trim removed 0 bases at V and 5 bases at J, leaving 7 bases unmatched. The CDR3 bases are TGTGCCAGCTCACCACCGCCCAGCGGGGGGGCTAACAATGAGCAGTTCTTC. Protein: CASSPPPSGGANNEQFF.

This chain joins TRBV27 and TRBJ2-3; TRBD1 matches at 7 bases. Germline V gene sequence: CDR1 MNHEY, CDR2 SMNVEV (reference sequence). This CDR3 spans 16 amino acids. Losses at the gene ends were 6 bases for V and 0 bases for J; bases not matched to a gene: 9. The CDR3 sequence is CASSPLGTASTDTQYF. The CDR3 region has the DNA TGTGCCAGCAGCCCCCTCGGGACAGCTAGCACAGATACGCAGTATTTT.

The CDR3 loop is CASSSPRDALLLGTEAFF. The CDR3 nucleotides read TGCGCCAGCAGCTCCCCCCGGGACGCCCTTCTACTGGGCACTGAAGCTTTCTTT. The rearrangement uses TRBV5-1 and TRBJ1-1; tentative D call: TRBD1 (5 bases). This CDR3 comprises 18 residues. The germline V gene encodes CDR1 SGHRS and CDR2 YFSETQ. V lost 3 bases, J lost 4 bases, and 25 bases lay in between.

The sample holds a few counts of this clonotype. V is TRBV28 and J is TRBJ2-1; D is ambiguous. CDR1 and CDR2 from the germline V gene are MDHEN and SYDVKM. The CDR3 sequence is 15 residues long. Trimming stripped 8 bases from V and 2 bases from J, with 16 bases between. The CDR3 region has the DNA TGTGCCAGCTCTGGACGTACCTTGCCCTACAATGAGCAGTTCTTC. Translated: CASSGRTLPYNEQFF.

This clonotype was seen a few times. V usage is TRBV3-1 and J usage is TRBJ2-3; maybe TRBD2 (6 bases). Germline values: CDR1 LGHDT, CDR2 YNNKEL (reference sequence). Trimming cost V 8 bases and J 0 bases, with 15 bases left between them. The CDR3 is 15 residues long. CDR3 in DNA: TGTGCCAGCGCCACGACGGGGGTTAGCACAGATACGCAGTATTTT. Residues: CASATTGVSTDTQYF.

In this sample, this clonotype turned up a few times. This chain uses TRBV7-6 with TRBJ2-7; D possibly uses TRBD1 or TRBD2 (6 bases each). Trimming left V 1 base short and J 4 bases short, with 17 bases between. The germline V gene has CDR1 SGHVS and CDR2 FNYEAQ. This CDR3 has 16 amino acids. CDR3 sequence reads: CASSLDRRDKLYEQYF. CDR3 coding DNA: TGTGCCAGCAGCTTAGATAGGCGGGACAAATTATACGAGCAGTACTTC.

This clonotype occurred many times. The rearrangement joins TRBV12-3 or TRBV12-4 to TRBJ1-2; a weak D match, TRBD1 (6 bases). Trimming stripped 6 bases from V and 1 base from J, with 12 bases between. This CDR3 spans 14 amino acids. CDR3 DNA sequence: TGTGCCAGCAGCCCCGGACAGCTTAACTATGGCTACACCTTC. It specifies CASSPGQLNYGYTF.

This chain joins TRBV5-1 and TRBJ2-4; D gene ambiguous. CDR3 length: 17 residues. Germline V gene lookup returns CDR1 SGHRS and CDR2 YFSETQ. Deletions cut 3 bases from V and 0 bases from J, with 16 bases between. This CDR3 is CASSSRPSYLAKNIQYF. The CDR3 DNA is TGCGCCAGCAGCTCGAGACCCTCCTATCTAGCCAAAAACATTCAGTACTTC.

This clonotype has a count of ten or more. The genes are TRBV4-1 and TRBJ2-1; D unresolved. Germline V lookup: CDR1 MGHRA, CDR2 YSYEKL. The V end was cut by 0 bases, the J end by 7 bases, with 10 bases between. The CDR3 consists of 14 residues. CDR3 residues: CASSQDGLGNEQFF. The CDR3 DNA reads TGCGCCAGCAGCCAAGATGGTCTGGGTAATGAGCAGTTCTTC.

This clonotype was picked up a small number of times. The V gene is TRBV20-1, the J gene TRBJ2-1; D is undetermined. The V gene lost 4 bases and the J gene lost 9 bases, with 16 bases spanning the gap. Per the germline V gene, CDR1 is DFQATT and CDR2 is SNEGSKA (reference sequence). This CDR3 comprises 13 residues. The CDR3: CSATRLLALEQFF. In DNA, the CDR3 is TGCAGTGCTACCAGGCTACTCGCCCTTGAGCAGTTCTTC.

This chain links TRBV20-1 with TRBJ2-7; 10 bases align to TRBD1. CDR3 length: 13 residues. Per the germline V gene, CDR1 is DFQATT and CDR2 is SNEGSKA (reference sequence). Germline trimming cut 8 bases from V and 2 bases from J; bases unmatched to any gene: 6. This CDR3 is CSFSGTGAYEQYF. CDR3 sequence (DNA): TGCAGTTTTTCCGGGACAGGGGCCTACGAGCAGTACTTC.

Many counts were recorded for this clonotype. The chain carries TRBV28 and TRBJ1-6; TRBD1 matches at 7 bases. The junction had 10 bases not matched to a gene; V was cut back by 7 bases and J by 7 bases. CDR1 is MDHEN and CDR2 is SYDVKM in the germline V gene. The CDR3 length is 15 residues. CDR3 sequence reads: CASTTTGEPNSPLHF. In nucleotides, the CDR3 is TGTGCCAGCACCACAACAGGGGAACCAAATTCACCCCTCCACTTT.

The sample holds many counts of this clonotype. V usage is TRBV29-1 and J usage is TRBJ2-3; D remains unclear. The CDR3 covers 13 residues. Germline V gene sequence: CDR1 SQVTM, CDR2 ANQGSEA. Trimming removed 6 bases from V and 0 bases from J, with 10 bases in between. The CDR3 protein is CSVAGRSTDTQYF. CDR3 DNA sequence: TGCAGCGTCGCCGGACGGAGCACAGATACGCAGTATTTT.

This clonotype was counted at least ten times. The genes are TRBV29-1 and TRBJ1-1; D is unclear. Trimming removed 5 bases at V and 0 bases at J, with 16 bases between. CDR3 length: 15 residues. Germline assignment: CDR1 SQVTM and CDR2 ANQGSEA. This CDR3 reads CSVTPGVMMNTEAFF. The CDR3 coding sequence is TGCAGCGTTACTCCGGGCGTGATGATGAACACTGAAGCTTTCTTT. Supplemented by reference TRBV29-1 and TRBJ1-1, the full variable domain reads SAVISQKPSRDICQRGTSLTIQCQVDSQVTMMFWYRQQPGQSLTLIATANQGSEATYESGFVIDKFPISRPNLTFSTLTVSNMSPEDSSIYLCSVTPGVMMNTEAFFGQGTRLTVV.

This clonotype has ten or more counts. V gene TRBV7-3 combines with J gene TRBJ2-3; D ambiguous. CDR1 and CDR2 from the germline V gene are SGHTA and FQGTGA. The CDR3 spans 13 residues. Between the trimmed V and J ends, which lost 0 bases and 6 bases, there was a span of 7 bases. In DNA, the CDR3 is TGTGCCAGCAGCTTAACCCCAACGGATACGCAGTATTTT. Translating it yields CASSLTPTDTQYF.

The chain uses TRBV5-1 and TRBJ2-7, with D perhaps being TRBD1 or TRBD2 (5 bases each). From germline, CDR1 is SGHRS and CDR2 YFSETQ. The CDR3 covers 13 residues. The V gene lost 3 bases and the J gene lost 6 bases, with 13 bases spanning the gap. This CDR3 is CASSSGRGLEQYF. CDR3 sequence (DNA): TGCGCCAGCAGCTCGGGGCGCGGTCTCGAGCAGTACTTC.

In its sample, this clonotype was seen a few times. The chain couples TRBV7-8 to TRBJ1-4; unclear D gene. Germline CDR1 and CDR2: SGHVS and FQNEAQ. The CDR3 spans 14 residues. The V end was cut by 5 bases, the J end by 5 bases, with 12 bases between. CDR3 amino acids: CASSQTEVNEKLFF. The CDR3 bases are TGTGCCAGCAGCCAAACTGAAGTGAATGAAAAACTGTTTTTT.

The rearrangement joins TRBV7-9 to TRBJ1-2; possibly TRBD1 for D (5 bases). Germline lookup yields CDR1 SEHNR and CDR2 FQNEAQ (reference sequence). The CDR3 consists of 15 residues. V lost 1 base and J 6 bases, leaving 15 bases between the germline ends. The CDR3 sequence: CASSLDLGGDDGYTF. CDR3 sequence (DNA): TGTGCCAGCAGCTTAGATTTAGGAGGGGACGATGGCTACACCTTC.